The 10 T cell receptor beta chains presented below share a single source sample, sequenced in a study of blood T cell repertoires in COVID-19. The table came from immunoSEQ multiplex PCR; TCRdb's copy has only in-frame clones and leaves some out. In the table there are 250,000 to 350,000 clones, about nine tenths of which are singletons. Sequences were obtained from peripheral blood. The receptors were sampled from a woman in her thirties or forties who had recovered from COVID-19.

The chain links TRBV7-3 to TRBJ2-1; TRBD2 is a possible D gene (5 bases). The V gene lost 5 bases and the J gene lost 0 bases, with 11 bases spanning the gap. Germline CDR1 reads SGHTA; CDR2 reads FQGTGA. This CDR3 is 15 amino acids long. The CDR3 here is CASSRLAGSYNEQFF. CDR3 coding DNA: TGTGCCAGCAGCCGCCTAGCCGGCTCCTACAATGAGCAGTTCTTC.

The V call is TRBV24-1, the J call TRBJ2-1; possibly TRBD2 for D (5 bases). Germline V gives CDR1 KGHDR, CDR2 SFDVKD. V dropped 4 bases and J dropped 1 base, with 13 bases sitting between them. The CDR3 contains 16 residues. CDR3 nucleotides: TGTGCCACCAGTGACCGCGGGCCCCTTTCCTACAATGAGCAGTTCTTC. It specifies CATSDRGPLSYNEQFF.

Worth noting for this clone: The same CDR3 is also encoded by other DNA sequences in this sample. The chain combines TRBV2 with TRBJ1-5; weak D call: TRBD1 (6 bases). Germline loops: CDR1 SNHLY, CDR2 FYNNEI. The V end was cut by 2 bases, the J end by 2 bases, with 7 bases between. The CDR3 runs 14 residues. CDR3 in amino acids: CASSERQGNQPQHF. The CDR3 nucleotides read TGTGCCAGCAGTGAAAGACAGGGCAATCAGCCCCAGCATTTT.

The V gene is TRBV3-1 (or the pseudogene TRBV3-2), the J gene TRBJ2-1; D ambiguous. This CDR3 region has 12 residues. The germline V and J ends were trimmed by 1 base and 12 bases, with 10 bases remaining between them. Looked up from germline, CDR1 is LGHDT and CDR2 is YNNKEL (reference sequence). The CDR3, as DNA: TGTGCCAGCAGCCAAGGTGAAACCAGGCAGTTCTTC. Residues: CASSQGETRQFF.

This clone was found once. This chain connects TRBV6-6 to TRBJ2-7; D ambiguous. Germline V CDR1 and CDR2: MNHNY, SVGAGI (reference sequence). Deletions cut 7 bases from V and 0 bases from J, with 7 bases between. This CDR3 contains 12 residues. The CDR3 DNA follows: TGTGCCAGCAATGGCAACTCCTACGAGCAGTACTTC. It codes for CASNGNSYEQYF.

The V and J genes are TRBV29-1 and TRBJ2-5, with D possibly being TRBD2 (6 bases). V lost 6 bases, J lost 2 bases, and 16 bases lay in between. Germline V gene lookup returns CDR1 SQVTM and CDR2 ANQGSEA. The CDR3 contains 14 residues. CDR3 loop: CSVAGPSMQETQYF. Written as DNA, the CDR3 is TGCAGCGTGGCGGGGCCGTCGATGCAAGAGACCCAGTACTTC.

This chain's CDR3 is CASSYSPSAEQYF. CDR3 nucleotides: TGTGCCAGCAGTTACTCTCCTAGCGCCGAGCAGTACTTC. The gene calls are TRBV6-5 and TRBJ2-7; D is possibly TRBD2 (6 bases). CDR3 length equals 13 residues. Trimming pared 0 bases from V and 6 bases from J, leaving 9 bases between. Germline lookup yields CDR1 MNHEY and CDR2 SVGAGI.

Here the CDR3 reads CASSIKSGRVNTEAFF. In DNA form, the CDR3 reads TGTGCCAGTAGTATTAAATCGGGCAGGGTGAACACTGAAGCTTTCTTT. This chain joins TRBV19 and TRBJ1-1; TRBD1 is a possible D gene (5 bases). Trimming left V 3 bases short and J 0 bases short, with 14 bases between. Germline loops: CDR1 LNHDA, CDR2 SQIVND (reference sequence). The CDR3 has 16 residues.

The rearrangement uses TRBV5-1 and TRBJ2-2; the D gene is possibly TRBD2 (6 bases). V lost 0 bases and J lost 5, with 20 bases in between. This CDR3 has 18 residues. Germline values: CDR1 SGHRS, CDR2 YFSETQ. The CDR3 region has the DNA TGCGCCAGCAGCTTGGAGGGCCGTCGGGAGCGATTAACCGGGGAGCTGTTTTTT. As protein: CASSLEGRRERLTGELFF.

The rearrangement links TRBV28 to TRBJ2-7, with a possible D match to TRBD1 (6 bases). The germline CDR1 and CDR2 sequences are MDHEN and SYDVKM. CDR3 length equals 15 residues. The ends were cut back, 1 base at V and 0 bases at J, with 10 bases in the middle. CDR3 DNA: TGTGCCAGCAGTTTATCGCAGGGGCACTCCTACGAGCAGTACTTC. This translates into CASSLSQGHSYEQYF.